One and the same sample provided the 25 T cell receptor beta chains below, sequenced in a study of vaccination effects on CD4 cells after COVID-19. Assay: immunoSEQ multiplex PCR; the TCRdb copy retains only in-frame clones and omits some. In the table there are 20,000 to 25,000 clones, more than 70% of which are singletons. What these receptors recognize is not known. Viral peptide pool expansion of antigen-specific CD4+ T cells preceded sequencing in the ViraFEST assay. Following a roughly ten-day culture, CD4+ T cells were purified. Each person got two doses of an mRNA SARS-CoV-2 vaccine, BNT162b2 or mRNA-1273. Sequenced material: CD4+ T cells from PBMCs cultured with HCoV-229E spike peptides, taken after COVID-19 vaccination. Every receptor here comes from a human donor who received a COVID-19 vaccine.

This clone was recorded only once. The CDR3 sequence is CASSLDGNNQPQHF. The CDR3 bases are TGTGCCAGCTCACTAGACGGTAACAATCAGCCCCAGCATTTT. The chain employs TRBV18 and TRBJ1-5; no definite D call. Trimming shortened V by 4 bases and J by 3 bases, and 10 bases separated the two germline ends. This CDR3 contains 14 residues. Germline V lookup: CDR1 KGHSH, CDR2 LQKENI.

The chain couples TRBV20-1 to TRBJ1-5; tentatively, D is TRBD1 (5 bases). The CDR3 runs to 14 residues. The V and J ends lost 3 bases and 2 bases respectively, with 11 bases between them. The germline gives CDR1 DFQATT, CDR2 SNEGSKA (reference sequence). For the CDR3, the DNA is TGCAGTGCTAGTCCCCGGGACGGCAATCAGCCCCAGCATTTT. It encodes CSASPRDGNQPQHF.

J is TRBJ2-7 and V is TRBV19; TRBD2 aligns across 7 bases. V lost 10 bases, J lost 0 bases, and 6 bases stayed unmatched. The CDR3 runs to 13 residues. Germline V gives CDR1 LNHDA, CDR2 SQIVND (reference sequence). The CDR3 loop is CATQSGGSYEQYF. CDR3 coding DNA: TGTGCCACACAATCGGGGGGCTCCTACGAGCAGTACTTC. The variable domain in full, completed from reference TRBV19 and TRBJ2-7, reads DGGITQSPKYLFRKEGQNVTLSCEQNLNHDAMYWYRQDPGQGLRLIYYSQIVNDFQKGDIAEGYSVSREKKESFPLTVTSAQKNPTAFYLCATQSGGSYEQYFGPGTRLTVT.

The V call is TRBV30, the J call TRBJ2-6; no definite D call. The germline gives CDR1 GTSNPN, CDR2 SVGIG (reference sequence). V lost 8 bases and J 0 bases, leaving 14 bases between the germline ends. The CDR3 runs 15 residues. CDR3 sequence reads: CAEGPDLSGANVLTF. Here the CDR3 DNA reads TGTGCCGAAGGCCCGGATCTCTCTGGGGCCAACGTCCTGACTTTC.

CDR3 residues: CASSPLGGTGVMNTEAFF. The CDR3 coding sequence is TGTGCCAGCAGCCCGTTGGGCGGGACAGGGGTTATGAACACTGAAGCTTTCTTT. V and J are TRBV7-2 and TRBJ1-1; 10 bases align to TRBD1. The germline V gene has CDR1 SGHTA and CDR2 FQGNSA. The V and J ends lost 5 bases and 0 bases, in that order; junction bases with no gene match: 12. This CDR3 contains 18 residues.

The chain recombines TRBV27 with TRBJ1-5; D is undetermined. V dropped 4 bases and J dropped 6 bases, with 13 bases sitting between them. CDR1 is MNHEY and CDR2 is SMNVEV in the germline V gene (reference sequence). This CDR3 has 14 amino acids. CDR3 DNA sequence: TGTGCCAGCAGTTCGACCGAGGTGACTCAGCCCCAGCATTTT. This translates into CASSSTEVTQPQHF.

V usage is TRBV29-1 and J usage is TRBJ2-7; 7 bases fit TRBD1. The V gene's germline CDR1 is SQVTM and CDR2 ANQGSEA. This CDR3 is built from 13 residues. The junction had 8 bases not matched to a gene; V was cut back by 4 bases and J by 5 bases. The CDR3 reads CSVGQGVINEQYF. The CDR3 coding sequence is TGCAGCGTTGGACAGGGAGTGATCAACGAGCAGTACTTC.

V is TRBV3-1 (or the pseudogene TRBV3-2) and J is TRBJ2-2; D not certain. V was shortened by 1 base and J by 4 bases, with 13 bases between the two germline ends. The CDR3 has 16 residues. Germline CDR1 reads LGHDT; CDR2 reads YNNKEL (reference sequence). The CDR3 bases are TGTGCCAGCAGCCAAGGCGTGGCGGAGTTCACCGGGGAGCTGTTTTTT. This sequence encodes CASSQGVAEFTGELFF.

This chain uses TRBV5-1 with TRBJ2-3; 8 bases agree with TRBD1. Trimming removed 4 bases from V and 1 base from J; junction bases left unmatched: 5. CDR3 size: 15 residues. Looked up from germline, CDR1 is SGHRS and CDR2 is YFSETQ. The CDR3 reads CASSLQGGGTDTQYF. CDR3 sequence (DNA): TGCGCCAGCAGCCTACAGGGGGGTGGCACAGATACGCAGTATTTT.

The rearrangement links TRBV3-1 (or the pseudogene TRBV3-2) to TRBJ2-7; possibly TRBD1 for D (6 bases). V was clipped by 4 bases and J by 5 bases, with 12 bases between them. Germline V CDR1 and CDR2: LGHDT, YNNKEL (reference sequence). The length of the CDR3 is 13 residues. The CDR3 DNA follows: TGTGCCAGCAGCCCGAGGGGACAAAACGAGCAGTACTTC. Amino acid sequence: CASSPRGQNEQYF.

In this sample, this clone turned up a few times. The gene calls are TRBV2 and TRBJ1-2; D unresolved. V lost 5 bases and J 3 bases, leaving 7 bases between the germline ends. This CDR3 is 12 amino acids long. Germline CDR1 is SNHLY and CDR2 is FYNNEI. The CDR3 reads CASSLGDYGYTF. The CDR3 DNA reads as TGTGCCAGCAGTTTGGGTGACTATGGCTACACCTTC.

This clone has more than one count but fewer than ten. The V call is TRBV7-8, the J call TRBJ1-2, with D perhaps TRBD1 (5 bases). The germline gives CDR1 SGHVS, CDR2 FQNEAQ. V was pared by 2 bases and J by 7 bases, with 11 bases between. CDR3 size: 13 residues. The chain's CDR3 is CASSLLIRGGYTF. The CDR3 DNA is TGTGCCAGCAGCTTATTGATTAGGGGTGGCTACACCTTC.

This clone has more than one count but fewer than ten. The genes are TRBV11-2 and TRBJ1-2; 8 nucleotides match TRBD1. The CDR3 contains 14 residues. Germline V gives CDR1 SGHAT, CDR2 FQNNGV. Trimming cost V 4 bases and J 7 bases; bases outside gene matches: 8. CDR3 region: CASSSDRTGLGYTF. The CDR3 region has the DNA TGTGCCAGCAGCTCAGATCGGACAGGGCTTGGCTACACCTTC.

The gene calls are TRBV6-1 and TRBJ1-2; D is unresolved. The V end lost 3 bases, the J end lost 1 base, and 6 bases lay between the germline ends. The CDR3 is 13 amino acids. Germline CDR1 MNHNS, CDR2 SASEGT. CDR3 protein: CASSELGNYGYTF. The CDR3 DNA reads as TGTGCCAGCAGTGAGTTGGGTAACTATGGCTACACCTTC.

This clone was counted a single time. The J gene is TRBJ2-3, the V gene TRBV6-1; 14 positions match TRBD2. CDR3 length: 16 amino acids. CDR1 and CDR2 from the germline V gene are MNHNS and SASEGT. V was pared by 4 bases and J by 2 bases, with 2 bases of the junction left unmatched. CDR3 bases: TGTGCCAGCAGTGGGACTAGCGGGAGGCACACAGATACGCAGTATTTT. It encodes CASSGTSGRHTDTQYF.

The chain employs TRBV19 and TRBJ1-3; D remains ambiguous. The germline V gene encodes CDR1 LNHDA and CDR2 SQIVND (reference sequence). The V end was cut by 7 bases, the J end by 2 bases, with 0 bases between. The CDR3 runs 10 residues. CDR3 in DNA: TGTGCCAGTACTGGAAACACCATATATTTT. It is translated as CASTGNTIYF.

This clone qualifies as large. V is TRBV4-1 and J is TRBJ2-7; 10 nucleotides agree with TRBD2. Per germline, CDR1 MGHRA and CDR2 YSYEKL. The CDR3 loop spans 18 amino acids. V lost 1 base to trimming and J lost 4 bases; unmatched junction nucleotides: 13. CDR3 DNA: TGCGCCAGCAGCCAAGTTGAGCGGGGGGGACCCCGTCTGTACGAGCAGTACTTC. Translating it yields CASSQVERGGPRLYEQYF.

The chain links TRBV2 to TRBJ2-2; 8 nucleotides agree with TRBD1. The V gene end was trimmed by 6 bases and the J gene end by 6 bases; junction bases not matched to a gene: 15. CDR1 SNHLY and CDR2 FYNNEI come from the germline V gene. The CDR3 covers 17 residues. CDR3 DNA: TGTGCCAGCAGGCCCTGGGGGACAGGTACCTTAGCCGGGGAGCTGTTTTTT. Its protein is CASRPWGTGTLAGELFF. Looking up the rest from reference TRBV2 and TRBJ2-2 gives the full variable domain: EPEVTQTPSHQVTQMGQEVILRCVPISNHLYFYWYRQILGQKVEFLVSFYNNEISEKSEIFDDQFSVERPDGSNFTLKIRSTKLEDSAMYFCASRPWGTGTLAGELFFGEGSRLTVL.

The V call is TRBV7-9, the J call TRBJ1-1; unclear D gene. Deletions cut 6 bases from V and 7 bases from J, with 9 bases between. The CDR3 extends over 11 amino acids. CDR1 and CDR2 from the germline V gene are SEHNR and FQNEAQ (reference sequence). This CDR3 is CASSRAYEAFF. The CDR3 nucleotides are TGTGCCAGCAGTCGGGCCTATGAAGCTTTCTTT.

The CDR3 nucleotides read TGTGCCAGCAGTTACAGCGACAGAACGAACTATGGCTACACCTTC. Translated: CASSYSDRTNYGYTF. The chain recombines TRBV6-2 or TRBV6-3 with TRBJ1-2, with D perhaps matching TRBD1 (5 bases). The CDR3 contains 15 residues. Per the germline V gene, CDR1 is MNHEY and CDR2 is SVGEGT. Trimming cost V 2 bases and J 2 bases, with 12 bases left between them.

J is TRBJ2-1 and V is TRBV5-1, with TRBD2 matching over 13 bases. J gave up 0 bases and V 0 bases, and 6 bases lay outside the gene matches. The CDR3 runs 19 residues. Germline CDR1 is SGHRS and CDR2 is YFSETQ. Here the CDR3 reads CASSLAGLAGASSYNEQFF. CDR3 DNA: TGCGCCAGCAGCTTGGCTGGACTAGCGGGAGCCAGCTCCTACAATGAGCAGTTCTTC.

The chain uses TRBV5-4 and TRBJ2-2; 8 bases are shared with TRBD1. This CDR3 is 16 amino acids long. Trimming took 3 bases from V and 0 from J; bases not matched to a gene: 4. The germline CDR1 and CDR2 sequences are SGHNT and YYREEE (reference sequence). The CDR3 loop is CASSYNRGTNTGELFF. The CDR3 bases are TGTGCCAGCAGCTATAACAGGGGGACGAACACCGGGGAGCTGTTTTTT.

The rearrangement joins TRBV11-2 to TRBJ2-5, with 7 bases fitting TRBD1. Germline lookup yields CDR1 SGHAT and CDR2 FQNNGV. This CDR3 has 16 residues. The ends lost 3 bases at V and 5 bases at J; junction bases unmatched: 12. The CDR3 DNA sequence: TGTGCCAGCAGCTTGGGACAGACACAGGCGTGGGAGACCCAGTACTTC. Translated: CASSLGQTQAWETQYF.

The chain carries TRBV7-9 and TRBJ2-5, with a weak D call TRBD2 (6 bases). The V gene lost 1 base and the J gene lost 5 bases, with 11 bases spanning the gap. The CDR3 has 14 residues. CDR1 and CDR2 (germline): SEHNR, FQNEAQ (reference sequence). DNA of the CDR3: TGTGCCAGCAGCTTAGGGGGACTCGGGGAGACCCAGTACTTC. Translating gives CASSLGGLGETQYF. Full variable domain (outside the CDR3, taken from reference TRBV7-9 and TRBJ2-5): DTGVSQNPRHKITKRGQNVTFRCDPISEHNRLYWYRQTLGQGPEFLTYFQNEAQLEKSRLLSDRFSAERPKGSFSTLEIQRTEQGDSAMYLCASSLGGLGETQYFGPGTRLLVL.

The CDR3 DNA is TGCGCCAGCAGCGCAGGGGGCCTTTTACTAAACGAGCAGTACTTC. This translates into CASSAGGLLLNEQYF. The chain recombines TRBV5-1 with TRBJ2-7, with TRBD1 identical over 8 bases. Germline V gene data show CDR1 as SGHRS and CDR2 as YFSETQ. The CDR3 is 15 amino acids. With V trimmed by 4 bases and J by 5 bases, 11 bases remained unmatched.